This T cell receptor (beta chain) was recovered during a study of human T cells and chemical hapten exposure. Study-wide background: Slight volume differences across pooled libraries mainly accounted for varying per-sample TCR yields. Study findings and constraints: No shift was seen in TCRs above 1 in 1000 frequency with DPC sensitization.

CDR1 and CDR2 (germline): SQVTM, ANQGSEA. Trimming removed 3 bases from V and 2 bases from J; junction bases left unmatched: 4. The CDR3 consists of 14 residues. Each CDR3 protein is one row after TCRdb ran MiXCR on the RACE reads. The sample carries some 120,000 distinct CDR3 sequences, 8.5% to 9.5% recorded once. Time point indicated: healthy volunteer bleed at 2 weeks. It was unfractionated whole blood from which total RNA was extracted. This clonotype appeared many times. The antigen is unknown. What was sequenced was whole blood. The sequence came from a male donor in good health. Some clones in this sample may be carry-over from other donors' samples. The rearrangement links TRBV29-1 to TRBJ2-7; 10 bases match TRBD2. CDR3 bases: TGCAGCGTTGAGGGGACTAGCGCTACCTACGAGCAGTACTTC. The encoded protein is CSVEGTSATYEQYF.